This TCR beta chain is from a study of cytomegalovirus exposure and HLA in healthy donors. General observations from the study: Later on, an analysis tied 15,000 to 20,000 TCR beta sequences to HLA alleles at 0.05 false discovery rate. The authors assumed roughly uniform sequencing depth across donors for presence/absence analyses.

CDR1 and CDR2 from the germline V gene are SGHVS and FNYEAQ. With 1 base clipped from V and 7 bases from J, the junction kept 5 bases outside the gene matches. This CDR3 comprises 16 residues. The PCR contained 60 Vbeta and 13 Jbeta primers. The method was immunoSEQ multiplex PCR; TCRdb's version includes in-frame clones alone and lacks a portion of them. The table has roughly 130,000 clones, over 60% seen once. On this clone itself: Antigen unknown.

Healthy bone marrow donors made up the donor group. The V gene is TRBV7-6, the J gene TRBJ1-6; TRBD1 aligns across 9 bases. Sequencing used PBMCs. The sequence derives from a woman between 35 and 50 years old in good health and CMV-seropositive. The DNA for the CDR3 is TGTGCCAGCAGCTTAGAACCGGGACAGGGCAATTCACCCCTCCACTTT. It translates to CASSLEPGQGNSPLHF.